This TCR beta chain is drawn from a study of blood T cell repertoires in COVID-19. About the research overall: Samples representing acute and convalescent COVID-19 were sourced from the United States, Italy and Spain.

Germline V gene sequence: CDR1 SEHNR, CDR2 FQNEAQ (reference sequence). Deletions cut 1 base from V and 4 bases from J, with 5 bases between. The CDR3 contains 13 residues. Per the original methods: The assay estimated nucleated cells by amplifying reference gene primers. Some clones are missing from TCRdb's copy, which holds only in-frame ones; the method was immunoSEQ multiplex PCR. The DNA gave D and trimming, while V, J and clone size come from that table. Here the sample spans approximately 190,000 clones, roughly 80% being singletons. This clone has more than one count but fewer than ten. Material: peripheral blood. V and J are TRBV7-9 and TRBJ1-5; the D gene is possibly TRBD1 (5 bases). The receptor was derived from a human donor in a cohort sampled during active COVID-19. Here the CDR3 reads CASSLGTNQPQHF. Here the CDR3 DNA reads TGTGCCAGCAGCTTAGGGACAAATCAGCCCCAGCATTTT.